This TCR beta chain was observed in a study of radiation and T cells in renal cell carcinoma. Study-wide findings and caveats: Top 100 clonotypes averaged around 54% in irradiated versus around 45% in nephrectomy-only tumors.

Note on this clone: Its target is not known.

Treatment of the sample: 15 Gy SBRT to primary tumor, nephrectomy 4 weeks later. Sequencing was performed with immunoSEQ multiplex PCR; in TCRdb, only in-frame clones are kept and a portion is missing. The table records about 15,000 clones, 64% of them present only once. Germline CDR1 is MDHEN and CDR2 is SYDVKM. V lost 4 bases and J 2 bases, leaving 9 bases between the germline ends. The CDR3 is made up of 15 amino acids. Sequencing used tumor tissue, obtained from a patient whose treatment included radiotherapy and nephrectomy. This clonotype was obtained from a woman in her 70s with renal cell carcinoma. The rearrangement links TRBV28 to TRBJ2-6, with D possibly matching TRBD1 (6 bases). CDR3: CASSSNRAGANVLTF. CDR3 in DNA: TGTGCCAGCAGTTCAAACAGGGCTGGGGCCAACGTCCTGACTTTC.